The clone carrying this TCR beta chain has a handful of counts. What it binds is not known. The data originate from a study of early T cells in non-severe SARS-CoV-2 infection. In the study overall: Unpaired chains resulted from sequencing bulk RNA of unsorted whole blood.

Unique molecular identifiers were affixed to single, distinct cDNA molecules. TCRdb passed the 5' RACE reads through MiXCR, listing each CDR3 protein once. The sample has some 81,000 distinct CDR3 sequences; roughly 16% are singletons. Study-level findings and limits: In VDJdb matching, anti-spike CD8 responses were favored while private and CD4 specificities went missing.

The source of this sequence is an adult who was a healthcare worker with PCR-confirmed SARS-CoV-2 infection or an uninfected control (not recorded which). The specimen was whole blood.

In DNA, the CDR3 is TGTGCCAGCAGTGAAACCCGGGTCCTCTCTGGAAACACCATATATTTT. It translates to CASSETRVLSGNTIYF. V is TRBV25-1 and J is TRBJ1-3; D is unclear. Germline CDR1 MGHDK, CDR2 SYGVNS. Trimming left V 2 bases short and J 0 bases short, with 11 bases between. This CDR3 is built from 16 residues.